The present TCR beta chain was sequenced within a study of CD8 T cells in ankylosing spondylitis. Germline CDR1 and CDR2: SEHNR and FQNEAQ (reference sequence). The ends were cut back, 3 bases at V and 5 bases at J, with 8 bases in the middle. This CDR3 is built from 13 residues. Quantitative 5'-RACE with molecular barcodes was used to make the TCR beta libraries. One entry per CDR3 protein results from TCRdb running MiXCR on the 5' RACE reads. This repertoire shows approximately 520,000 distinct CDR3 sequences, roughly 5% found once; its top ten account for around 3.6%. Many counts were recorded for this clonotype. Antigen unknown. Study-wide results and caveats: Blood of patients with ankylosing spondylitis appeared to be characterized by a TCR beta motif of roughly eight highly homologous variants.

This receptor was taken from a male donor with ankylosing spondylitis. Material for sequencing was blood, either unsorted or a sorted T cell fraction (not recorded which). The chain has TRBV7-9 and TRBJ2-4, with D perhaps being TRBD1 or TRBD2 (5 bases each). CDR3 bases: TGTGCCAGCAGCTTTCGGGGCCAAAACATTCAGTACTTC. Its protein product is CASSFRGQNIQYF.